Presented here are 10 T cell receptor beta chains from one specimen sequenced in a study of Graves' ophthalmopathy and Graves' hyperthyroidism. The authors amplified TCR beta CDR3 regions from RNA transcripts. A first-round RT-PCR used HTBI primers, followed by a second-round multiplex PCR. TCRdb ran MiXCR on the multiplex PCR reads and lists one entry per CDR3 protein. The sample yields approximately 1.2 million distinct CDR3 sequences, less than 45% seen once. Material for sequencing was peripheral blood or thyroid tissue (not recorded which). Receptor source: an adult man with Graves' hyperthyroidism.

This clonotype was picked up a small number of times. The gene calls are TRBV11-2 and TRBJ1-2, with 8 bases identical to TRBD1. Germline CDR1 is SGHAT and CDR2 is FQNNGV. The CDR3 covers 17 residues. With V trimmed by 5 bases and J by 7 bases, 18 bases remained unmatched. The CDR3 sequence is CASSPNTRTGRGSGYTF. The DNA of the CDR3 is TGTGCCAGCAGCCCGAATACCAGGACAGGGCGTGGGTCTGGCTACACCTTC. Using reference TRBV11-2 and TRBJ1-2 for the parts outside the CDR3, the full variable domain is EAGVAQSPRYKIIEKRQSVAFWCNPISGHATLYWYQQILGQGPKLLIQFQNNGVVDDSQLPKDRFSAERLKGVDSTLKIQPAKLEDSAVYLCASSPNTRTGRGSGYTFGSGTRLTVV.

This chain connects TRBV4-1 to TRBJ2-7; 10 nucleotides line up with TRBD1. The germline gives CDR1 MGHRA, CDR2 YSYEKL. This CDR3 spans 17 amino acids. Trimming took 0 bases from V and 3 from J; bases not matched to a gene: 8. This chain's CDR3 is CASSQDAPGQGSYEQYF. The DNA of the CDR3 is TGCGCCAGCAGCCAAGATGCCCCGGGACAGGGGAGCTACGAGCAGTACTTC.

V and J are TRBV20-1 and TRBJ1-5, with D hard to call. Germline CDR1 is DFQATT and CDR2 is SNEGSKA (reference sequence). Trimming left V 5 bases short and J 8 bases short, with 28 bases between. CDR3 length: 17 amino acids. In nucleotides, the CDR3 is TGCAGTGCTGGACTCCCCCAGACCGGAAGGTGGAGAGAGCCCCAGCATTTT. Translation: CSAGLPQTGRWREPQHF.

This rearrangement joins TRBV29-1 to TRBJ1-2, with unresolved D. The V end was cut by 2 bases, the J end by 4 bases, with 8 bases between. CDR1 is SQVTM, CDR2 ANQGSEA, per germline. The length of the CDR3 is 12 residues. CDR3 loop: CSVEPELYGYTF. The CDR3 DNA sequence: TGCAGCGTTGAACCGGAGCTCTATGGCTACACCTTC. The full variable domain, completed using reference TRBV29-1 and TRBJ1-2, is SAVISQKPSRDICQRGTSLTIQCQVDSQVTMMFWYRQQPGQSLTLIATANQGSEATYESGFVIDKFPISRPNLTFSTLTVSNMSPEDSSIYLCSVEPELYGYTFGSGTRLTVV.

The chain employs TRBV20-1 and TRBJ2-5, with 7 positions matching TRBD1. V dropped 5 bases and J dropped 1; count of bases not matched to a gene: 19. CDR1 is DFQATT, CDR2 SNEGSKA, per germline (reference sequence). This CDR3 has 18 amino acids. CDR3 nucleotide sequence: TGCAGTGCTCCACGCGATAGGGGGCTATTTGGTCCCCAAGAGACCCAGTACTTC. Translation: CSAPRDRGLFGPQETQYF.

This clonotype was observed many times. The chain joins TRBV11-1 to TRBJ1-2, with D hard to call. Germline loops: CDR1 SGHAT, CDR2 FQDESV (reference sequence). V shed 3 bases and J shed 4 bases, with 12 bases lying between them. This CDR3 is built from 14 residues. CDR3 residues: CASSFTELGYGYTF. In DNA form, the CDR3 reads TGTGCCAGCAGCTTCACGGAGCTGGGCTATGGCTACACCTTC. Full variable domain (remainder filled in from reference TRBV11-1 and TRBJ1-2): EAEVAQSPRYKITEKSQAVAFWCDPISGHATLYWYRQILGQGPELLVQFQDESVVDDSQLPKDRFSAERLKGVDSTLKIQPAELGDSAMYLCASSFTELGYGYTFGSGTRLTVV.

The genes are TRBV15 and TRBJ1-6; 9 nucleotides match TRBD1. This CDR3 contains 15 residues. Per germline, CDR1 LNHNV and CDR2 YYDKDF (reference sequence). V shed 3 bases and J 10 bases; nucleotides not matched to a gene: 7. CDR3 in DNA: TGTGCCACCAGCAGCCCGGGACAGGGCCAATCACCCCTCCACTTT. Protein: CATSSPGQGQSPLHF.

Only a few counts were recorded for this clonotype. The V gene is TRBV12-3 or TRBV12-4, the J gene TRBJ2-7, with D maybe TRBD2 (7 bases). The CDR3 runs to 14 residues. Deletions cut 7 bases from V and 4 bases from J, with 17 bases between. CDR3 protein: CASTRGGGSYEQYF. The CDR3 DNA follows: TGTGCCAGCACGAGGGGAGGGGGTTCTTACGAGCAGTACTTC.

This clonotype was observed many times. The CDR3 protein is CATSRDTGAETQYF. DNA of the CDR3: TGTGCCACCAGCAGAGATACAGGGGCGGAGACCCAGTACTTC. The chain is built from TRBV15 and TRBJ2-5; TRBD1 matches at 7 bases. CDR1 is LNHNV, CDR2 YYDKDF, per germline (reference sequence). This CDR3 spans 14 amino acids. With 0 bases clipped from V and 5 bases from J, the junction kept 3 bases outside the gene matches.

V and J are TRBV14 and TRBJ1-5; no reliable D call. Trimming left V 6 bases short and J 4 bases short, with 31 bases between. Germline V gives CDR1 SGHDN, CDR2 FVKESK. This CDR3 is 20 amino acids long. The CDR3 reads CASSASSWGTDTPMNQPQHF. The CDR3 DNA sequence: TGTGCCAGCAGTGCTAGTTCTTGGGGTACAGACACCCCGATGAATCAGCCCCAGCATTTT.